This is a list of T cell receptor beta chains from one sample in a study of cytomegalovirus exposure and HLA in healthy donors. This table comes from immunoSEQ multiplex PCR, and its TCRdb copy is limited to in-frame clones, with some not included. The sample yields approximately 150,000 clones, around 76% seen once. Sequenced: PBMCs. These receptors came from a man aged 35 to 55 in good health and CMV-seronegative. The CDR3 runs from the conserved cysteine through the conserved F or W. A D gene is named only where the DNA matches it firmly. A row's size may be missing; if present it is once, few, many or a size class.

>TRBV6-5|few|-|TRBJ1-1
TGTGCCAGCAGTTATCTCAGGTTACCTATGAACACTGAAGCTTTCTTT
CASSYLRLPMNTEAFF
>TRBV25-1|-|-|TRBJ1-4
TGTGCCAGCAGTAAAGGGGGAGCAACTAATGAAAAACTGTTTTTT
CASSKGGATNEKLFF
>TRBV27|-|TRBD2|TRBJ2-1
TGTGCCAGCAAGTCTACAGGAGCGGGAGGGTACAATGAGCAGTTCTTC
CASKSTGAGGYNEQFF
>TRBV5-4|-|TRBD1|TRBJ1-2
TGTGCCAGCAGCGTGGGACAGGGTAACTATGGCTACACCTTC
CASSVGQGNYGYTF
>TRBV6-1|-|-|TRBJ2-2
TGTGCCAGCAGTGAAATCTCCACCGGGGAGCTGTTTTTT
CASSEISTGELFF
>TRBV7-3|-|TRBD2|TRBJ2-1
TGTGCCAGCAGCTTATTGGGGACTAGCGCCTACAATGAGCAGTTCTTC
CASSLLGTSAYNEQFF
>TRBV5-4|-|TRBD2|TRBJ2-3
TGTGCCAGCAGCTTGGCGGGGAGGGAAAGCACAGATACGCAGTATTTT
CASSLAGRESTDTQYF
>TRBV5-1|once|-|TRBJ2-5
TGCGCCAGCAGTGACGGGGGTCTGGAGACCCAGTACTTC
CASSDGGLETQYF
>TRBV9|few|-|TRBJ2-1
TGTGCCAGCAGCGTGGCCCCCGCTAGGCCGCAGTTCTTC
CASSVAPARPQFF
>TRBV5-6|-|TRBD2|TRBJ2-7
TGTGCCAGCAGCGGACCGGGACTAGGAATAATCGAGCAGTACTTC
CASSGPGLGIIEQYF
>TRBV1|once|-|TRBJ2-1
TGCACCAGCAGCCAAACTACCGGGACTGACATCCCCAATGAGCAGTTCTTC
CTSSQTTGTDIPNEQFF
>TRBV6-5|-|TRBD1|TRBJ2-7
TGTGCCAGCAGGAAGTATGGGACAGGGTACTACGAGCAGTACTTC
CASRKYGTGYYEQYF
>TRBV2|once|-|TRBJ1-1
TGTGCCAGCAGTAGTAACACAGGTACCCAAGCTTTCTTT
CASSSNTGTQAFF
>TRBV9|-|TRBD2|TRBJ2-1
TGTGCCAGCAGCGCCCCGGGACTAGCAGATAGCTCCTACAATGAGCAGTTCTTC
CASSAPGLADSSYNEQFF
>TRBV27|once|-|TRBJ1-5
TGTGCCAGTTCAGAATTCAATCAGCCCCAGCATTTT
CASSEFNQPQHF
>TRBV6-1|few|TRBD1|TRBJ1-1
TGTGCCACAAACAGGGGGCAAAGGGGTGAAGCTTTCTTT
CATNRGQRGEAFF
>TRBV30|-|-|TRBJ1-4
TGTGCCTGGAGTGTACGGGGACTTAATGAAAAACTGTTTTTT
CAWSVRGLNEKLFF
>TRBV6-4|-|TRBD1|TRBJ1-5
TGTGCCAGCAGTGACTCGAGGGCAGGGGGCGTTGGCAATCAGCCCCAGCATTTT
CASSDSRAGGVGNQPQHF
>TRBV6-6|-|-|TRBJ2-3
TGTGCCAGCAGCCAAAACGGAGATACGCAGTATTTT
CASSQNGDTQYF
>TRBV7-9|once|-|TRBJ2-5
TGTTCCAGCAGTAGGGGAGGTAGCGTTCAAGAGACCCAGTACTTC
CSSSRGGSVQETQYF
>TRBV21-1|-|-|TRBJ1-2
TGTGCCAGCAGGTCGGGGGTGAGTTACTATGGCTACACCTTC
CASRSGVSYYGYTF
>TRBV5-4|-|-|TRBJ2-5
TGTGCCAGCAGCATGAGCGGCCAAGAGACCCAGTACTTC
CASSMSGQETQYF
>TRBV7-6|-|-|TRBJ2-4
TGTGCCAGCAGCATCGATTCAGGGGCCTTAGCCAAAAACATTCAGTACTTC
CASSIDSGALAKNIQYF
>TRBV6-6|few|-|TRBJ1-4
TGTGCCAGCAGGCTCAGGGCCAGGGTTGAAAAACTGTTTTTT
CASRLRARVEKLFF
>TRBV5-1|few|TRBD2|TRBJ2-5
TGCGCCAGCAGCCTCCTTACAGCGGGGCAAGAGACCCAGTACTTC
CASSLLTAGQETQYF
>TRBV4-1|-|TRBD2|TRBJ2-3
TGCGCCAGCAGCCAAGTACTAGCGGGAGTTAGCACAGATACGCAGTATTTT
CASSQVLAGVSTDTQYF
>TRBV5-6|-|TRBD1|TRBJ1-4
TGTGCCAGCAGCTTGGACAGGGGGAATGAAAAACTGTTTTTT
CASSLDRGNEKLFF
>TRBV18|-|-|TRBJ1-1
TGTGCCAGCTCACCACCCGGCACTGAAGCTTTCTTT
CASSPPGTEAFF
>TRBV29-1|-|-|TRBJ2-1
TGCAGCGTTGACGGGACGGGAGCCTACAATGAGCAGTTCTTC
CSVDGTGAYNEQFF
>TRBV27|few|-|TRBJ1-4
TGTGCCAGCAGTCCCCGGAGTGCAACTAATGAAAAACTGTTTTTT
CASSPRSATNEKLFF
>TRBV7-2|-|-|TRBJ1-2
TGTGCCAGCAGCCTCGGGTGGAACTATGGCTACACCTTC
CASSLGWNYGYTF
>TRBV19|-|-|TRBJ1-3
TGTGCCAGTAGTGCCGGGAGTTCTGGAAACACCATATATTTT
CASSAGSSGNTIYF
>TRBV28|-|TRBD1|TRBJ2-1
TGTGCCAGCAGCGAGGGACAGGGGGCCTACAATGAGCAGTTCTTC
CASSEGQGAYNEQFF
>TRBV18|once|TRBD1|TRBJ2-3
TGTGCCAGCTCACCTGGGACAGGCGGCCCGGATACGCAGTATTTT
CASSPGTGGPDTQYF
>TRBV6-5|-|-|TRBJ2-7
TGTGCCAGCAGTTACTCGTTTTATTACGAGCAGTACTTC
CASSYSFYYEQYF
>TRBV4-1|-|TRBD1|TRBJ2-2
TGCGCCAGCAGTCCTCGGGACAGGGGTGACGGGGAGCTGTTTTTT
CASSPRDRGDGELFF
>TRBV19|few|TRBD1|TRBJ1-3
TGTGCCAGTAGGAAGACAGGGGGCGCGGGAAACACCATATATTTT
CASRKTGGAGNTIYF
>TRBV7-9|-|TRBD1|TRBJ1-2
TGTTCCAGCAGCCAACCAGGACAGGCAACCTATGGCTACACCTTC
CSSSQPGQATYGYTF
>TRBV11-2|-|-|TRBJ2-7
TGTGCCAGCAGCTCCTTCATGAGCTACGAGCAGTACTTC
CASSSFMSYEQYF
>TRBV4-1|-|-|TRBJ2-7
TGCGCCAGCAGCCAAAGTAACAGCTTCTACGAGCAGTACTTC
CASSQSNSFYEQYF
>TRBV6-6|-|TRBD1|TRBJ1-2
TGTGCCAGCAGTGGCTCCGGGACAGCTAACTATGGCTACACCTTC
CASSGSGTANYGYTF
>TRBV28|-|-|TRBJ2-2
TGTGCCAGCAGTCTCCGGGACACGAACACCGGGGAGCTGTTTTTT
CASSLRDTNTGELFF
>TRBV6-1|few|TRBD2|TRBJ2-2
TGTGCCAGCAGTGAACTAGCGGACACCGGGGAGCTGTTTTTT
CASSELADTGELFF
>TRBV7-9|-|TRBD1|TRBJ1-2
TGTGCCAGCAGCTCGACCGGACAGGGGGACTATGGCTACACCTTC
CASSSTGQGDYGYTF
>TRBV19|-|TRBD1|TRBJ2-5
TGTGCCAGTAGTATTGGACAGGGGGGAGCCCAGTACTTC
CASSIGQGGAQYF
>TRBV2|-|-|TRBJ2-1
TGTGCCAGCAGTGAACGGGGTGAGCAGTTCTTC
CASSERGEQFF
>TRBV25-1|-|TRBD1|TRBJ1-2
TGTGCCAGCAGTAAAGGACAGGGAGATGGCTACACCTTC
CASSKGQGDGYTF
>TRBV9|-|-|TRBJ1-2
TGTGCCAGCAGCGTAGGGGGTGGAGGGCTTGCCAACTATGGCTACACCTTC
CASSVGGGGLANYGYTF
>TRBV5-4|-|-|TRBJ2-3
TGTGCCAGCAGCTTGGTGGTGGGCGGGACAGATACGCAGTATTTT
CASSLVVGGTDTQYF
>TRBV7-6|-|TRBD1|TRBJ1-4
TGTGCCAGCAGCTTTGGGACAGGTTCGAATGAAAAACTGTTTTTT
CASSFGTGSNEKLFF
>TRBV12-2|few|-|TRBJ1-4
TGTGCAAGTCGCTTAAGGCAAGGGACTCGGAAAAATGAAAAACTGTTTTTT
CASRLRQGTRKNEKLFF
>TRBV6-6|once|TRBD1|TRBJ2-5
TGTGCCAGCAGCTCCCCAGGACAGGTTCAAGAGACCCAGTACTTC
CASSSPGQVQETQYF
>TRBV7-9|-|TRBD1|TRBJ2-1
TGTGCCAGTCTCCGGGACAGTTACAATGAGCAGTTCTTC
CASLRDSYNEQFF
>TRBV15|-|-|TRBJ2-7
TGTGCCACCAGCAGAGTCGGGACAACGAGCTCCTACGAGCAGTACTTC
CATSRVGTTSSYEQYF
>TRBV5-4|many|-|TRBJ1-2
TGTGCCAGCAGCTTGCGGTCTGCGGGGATCGGGGGCTACACCTTC
CASSLRSAGIGGYTF